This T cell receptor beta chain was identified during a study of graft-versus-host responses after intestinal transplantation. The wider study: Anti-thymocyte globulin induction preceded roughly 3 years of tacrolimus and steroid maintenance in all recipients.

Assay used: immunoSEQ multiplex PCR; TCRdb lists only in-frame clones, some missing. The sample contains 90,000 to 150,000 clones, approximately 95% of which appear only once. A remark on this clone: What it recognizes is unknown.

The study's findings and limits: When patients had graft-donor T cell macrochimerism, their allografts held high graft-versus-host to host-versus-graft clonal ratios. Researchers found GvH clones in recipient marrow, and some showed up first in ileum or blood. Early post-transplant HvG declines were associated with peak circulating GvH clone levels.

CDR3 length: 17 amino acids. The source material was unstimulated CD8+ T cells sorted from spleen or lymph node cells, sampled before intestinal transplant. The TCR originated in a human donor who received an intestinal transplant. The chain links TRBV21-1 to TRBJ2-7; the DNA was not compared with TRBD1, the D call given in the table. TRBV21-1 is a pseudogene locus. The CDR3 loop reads CASSALSDRIPCYEQYF. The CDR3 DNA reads TGTGCCAGCAGCGCCCTGTCGGACAGAATCCCCTGTTACGAGCAGTACTTC.